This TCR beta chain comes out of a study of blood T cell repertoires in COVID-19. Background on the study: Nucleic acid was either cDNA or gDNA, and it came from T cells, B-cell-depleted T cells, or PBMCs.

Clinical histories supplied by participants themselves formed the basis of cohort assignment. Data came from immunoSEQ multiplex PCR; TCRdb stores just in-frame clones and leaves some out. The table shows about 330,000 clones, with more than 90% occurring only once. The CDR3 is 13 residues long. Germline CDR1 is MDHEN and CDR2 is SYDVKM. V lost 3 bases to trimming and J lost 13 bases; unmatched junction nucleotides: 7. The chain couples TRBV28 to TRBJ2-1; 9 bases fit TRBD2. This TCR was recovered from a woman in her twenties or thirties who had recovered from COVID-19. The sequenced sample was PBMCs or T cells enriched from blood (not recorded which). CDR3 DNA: TGTGCCAGCAGTTTGGAAGAGCGGGAGGTACAGTTCTTC. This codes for CASSLEEREVQFF.